This TCR beta chain was captured in a study of T-cell memory formation after mild COVID-19. Findings of the study overall: Balance between CD4 and CD8 was seen in clones contracting day 15 to 85, and a CD4+ lean was seen in later expanders. CD4+ contracting clones were mainly CM and EM; CD8+ ones, EMRA. Memory sampled before infection contained some responding clones, suggesting cross-reactive memory joined.

V lost 3 bases and J 0 bases, leaving 9 bases between the germline ends. Germline loops: CDR1 SGHTA, CDR2 FQGNSA. The CDR3 extends over 15 amino acids. In regard to this clonotype: Its antigen is currently unknown.

The authors produced TCR alpha and TCR beta cDNA libraries with sample barcodes and UMIs by 5'RACE using constant-segment primers. TCRdb redid the calling of the 5' RACE reads with MiXCR, one entry per CDR3 protein. The sample comprises roughly 180,000 distinct CDR3 sequences, 9.5% to 13% of which are singletons, and approximately 4% rests with the top ten. The clonotype comes from a young man who had mild COVID-19 (a few samples of this study predate the infection). Cell type and time point are not known. Sequenced: PBMCs or a T cell subset sorted from them (not recorded which). The V gene is TRBV7-2, the J gene TRBJ1-3; D gene unclear. The CDR3 region is CASSLDGSSGNTIYF. The CDR3 DNA reads TGTGCCAGCAGCTTGGACGGCAGCTCTGGAAACACCATATATTTT.